A single sample gave rise to the 25 T cell receptor beta chains below, sequenced in a study of beta chain features in type 1 diabetes. Points from the study as a whole: Type 1 diabetes patients had moderately but significantly shorter TCRB CDR3s in all four CD4+ subsets.

These receptors lack a known antigen. Expressed TCRB transcripts were sequenced, since all the RNA that had been isolated was reverse transcribed. Data came from immunoSEQ multiplex PCR; TCRdb stores just in-frame clones and leaves some out. Counted here are 300,000 or so clones, about a tenth occurring once; the ten biggest clones make up 1%. Specimen: central memory CD4+ T cells from blood. These receptors all come from a man aged 25 to 45 with type 1 diabetes.

In this sample, this clone turned up a few times. The rearrangement links TRBV11-2 to TRBJ2-2; 9 bases align to TRBD2. V trimming: 3 bases; J trimming: 4 bases; junction bases outside the gene matches: 3. The CDR3 spans 15 residues. The germline V gene encodes CDR1 SGHAT and CDR2 FQNNGV. CDR3 amino acids: CASSFSGGPTGELFF. In DNA form, the CDR3 reads TGTGCCAGCAGCTTTAGCGGGGGCCCCACCGGGGAGCTGTTTTTT.

As for this clone: Distinct nucleotide sequences in the sample also encode this CDR3. V and J are TRBV6-5 and TRBJ2-3, with a tentative D call TRBD2 (5 bases). From germline, CDR1 is MNHEY and CDR2 SVGAGI. V was cut by 0 bases and J by 2 bases, with 9 bases left in between. The CDR3 has 15 residues. DNA of the CDR3: TGTGCCAGCAGTTACTCCGGGGAGATCACAGATACGCAGTATTTT. Protein product: CASSYSGEITDTQYF.

This clone came up a few times. The chain couples TRBV7-2 to TRBJ2-3, with a weak D call TRBD1 (5 bases). This CDR3 is built from 16 residues. V was clipped by 5 bases and J by 0 bases, with 15 bases between them. Germline assignment: CDR1 SGHTA and CDR2 FQGNSA. CDR3 bases: TGTGCCAGCAGCCCCCTGGCAGGGTCTAGCACAGATACGCAGTATTTT. It specifies CASSPLAGSSTDTQYF.

The chain has TRBV14 and TRBJ1-5, with D hard to call. This CDR3 is built from 17 residues. CDR1 and CDR2 from the germline V gene are SGHDN and FVKESK. Trimming shortened V by 4 bases and J by 6 bases, and 22 bases separated the two germline ends. The CDR3 bases are TGTGCCAGCAGCCCCCTGCTAGGGAGGGAAAGCGGTCAGCCCCAGCATTTT. Translation gives CASSPLLGRESGQPQHF.

The chain links TRBV2 to TRBJ2-7, with D hard to call. Looked up from germline, CDR1 is SNHLY and CDR2 is FYNNEI. The CDR3 loop spans 10 amino acids. Trimming removed 8 bases at V and 6 bases at J, with 8 bases between. The CDR3 loop reads CASGMGEQYF. The DNA of the CDR3 is TGTGCCAGCGGGATGGGCGAGCAGTACTTC.

In its sample, this clone was seen many times. V and J are TRBV7-9 and TRBJ2-2, with TRBD1 matching over 8 bases. The CDR3 is 16 residues long. Germline trimming cut 4 bases from V and 1 base from J; bases unmatched to any gene: 5. In germline, CDR1 is SEHNR, CDR2 FQNEAQ (reference sequence). In DNA, the CDR3 is TGTGCCAGCAGCTCTGGACAGGGAGGGAACACCGGGGAGCTGTTTTTT. Translated: CASSSGQGGNTGELFF.

This clone was counted a few times. J is TRBJ1-1 and V is TRBV5-1; TRBD1 agrees at 10 bases. This CDR3 spans 14 amino acids. V lost 3 bases, J lost 4 bases, and 3 bases stayed unmatched. From germline, CDR1 is SGHRS and CDR2 YFSETQ. This chain's CDR3 is CASSSGTGATEAFF. The CDR3 DNA is TGCGCCAGCAGCTCCGGGACAGGGGCCACTGAAGCTTTCTTT.

This clone appeared a few times. The rearrangement links TRBV9 to TRBJ2-1; 9 bases align to TRBD2. V lost 4 bases to trimming and J lost 9 bases; unmatched junction nucleotides: 17. The CDR3 runs to 17 residues. Germline V gene lookup returns CDR1 SGDLS and CDR2 YYNGEE. The CDR3 is CASSPQSGGGASGEQFF. CDR3 DNA: TGTGCCAGCAGCCCACAGTCGGGCGGGGGGGCCTCCGGTGAGCAGTTCTTC.

J is TRBJ1-2 and V is TRBV12-5; D gene uncertain. The CDR3 sequence is 13 residues long. Trimming removed 6 bases at V and 4 bases at J, with 12 bases between. The V gene's germline CDR1 is LGHNT and CDR2 FRNRAP. The CDR3 region is CASGLGVGYGYTF. Here the CDR3 DNA reads TGTGCTAGTGGCCTCGGGGTTGGCTATGGCTACACCTTC. The variable domain in full, with the rest retrieved from reference TRBV12-5 and TRBJ1-2, is DARVTQTPRHKVTEMGQEVTMRCQPILGHNTVFWYRQTMMQGLELLAYFRNRAPLDDSGMPKDRFSAEMPDATLATLKIQPSEPRDSAVYFCASGLGVGYGYTFGSGTRLTVV.

In its sample, this clone was seen a few times. This chain uses TRBV4-3 with TRBJ2-5; no reliable D call. V gave up 3 bases and J gave up 2 bases, with 13 bases separating them. CDR1 and CDR2 from the germline V gene are LGHNA and YSLEER. This CDR3 is built from 15 residues. The CDR3 coding sequence is TGCGCCAGCAGCCAGGAGCTAAGGGTTCAAGAGACCCAGTACTTC. Protein sequence: CASSQELRVQETQYF.

There are a few counts of this clone. Other nucleotide sequences from this sample produce the same CDR3. The J gene is TRBJ2-1, the V gene TRBV9, with D maybe TRBD2 (6 bases). The V end lost 2 bases, the J end lost 6 bases, and 12 bases lay between the germline ends. Germline CDR1 is SGDLS and CDR2 is YYNGEE. The CDR3 has 14 residues. CDR3 in DNA: TGTGCCAGCAGCGTGGATAGCGGCCTCAATGAGCAGTTCTTC. Its translation: CASSVDSGLNEQFF.

This clone came up many times. The chain couples TRBV11-2 to TRBJ2-3; 7 bases agree with TRBD2. Trimming at V came to 5 bases and at J to 6 bases, leaving 11 bases not matched to a gene. The V gene's germline CDR1 is SGHAT and CDR2 FQNNGV. This CDR3 is 15 amino acids long. As DNA, the CDR3 is TGTGCCAGCAGCGTCGGGACTATCCTCCGGGATACGCAGTATTTT. This sequence encodes CASSVGTILRDTQYF.

This chain connects TRBV5-6 to TRBJ1-5, with 8 bases matching TRBD1. Losses at the gene ends were 4 bases for V and 2 bases for J; bases not matched to a gene: 5. This CDR3 is built from 15 residues. The V gene's germline CDR1 is SGHDT and CDR2 YYEEEE. Written as DNA, the CDR3 is TGTGCCAGCAGCATGTGGGGACAGGGCAATCAGCCCCAGCATTTT. Its translation is CASSMWGQGNQPQHF. Together with reference TRBV5-6 and TRBJ1-5, the CDR3 gives the full variable domain: DAGVTQSPTHLIKTRGQQVTLRCSPKSGHDTVSWYQQALGQGPQFIFQYYEEEERQRGNFPDRFSGHQFPNYSSELNVNALLLGDSALYLCASSMWGQGNQPQHFGDGTRLSIL.

With regard to this clone: Other nucleotide sequences from this sample produce the same CDR3. The chain employs TRBV5-1 and TRBJ2-7; D remains unclear. Per germline, CDR1 SGHRS and CDR2 YFSETQ. V was cut by 0 bases and J by 7 bases, with 8 bases left in between. This CDR3 has 12 residues. CDR3 protein: CASSLGTAEQYF. CDR3 bases: TGCGCCAGCAGCTTGGGTACGGCAGAGCAGTACTTC.

This clone turned up a few times. The chain combines TRBV4-3 with TRBJ1-2, with D hard to call. The CDR3 sequence is 15 residues long. V lost 0 bases, J lost 7 bases, and 15 bases lay in between. Germline V lookup: CDR1 LGHNA, CDR2 YSLEER. CDR3 in DNA: TGCGCCAGCAGCCAAGAACCCTGGGGAAAGGGTGGCTACACCTTC. It specifies CASSQEPWGKGGYTF.

This chain connects TRBV2 to TRBJ2-3; weak D call: TRBD2 (7 bases). Germline V lookup: CDR1 SNHLY, CDR2 FYNNEI. V gave up 1 base and J gave up 2 bases, with 10 bases separating them. The CDR3 extends over 15 amino acids. The CDR3 loop is CASSEDGGHTDTQYF. The CDR3 DNA reads TGTGCCAGCAGTGAAGACGGGGGGCACACAGATACGCAGTATTTT.

This clone was counted a few times. At the DNA level, this CDR3 is encoded by other sequences in the same sample as well. This chain uses TRBV18 with TRBJ1-2; TRBD1 aligns across 8 bases. J gave up 3 bases and V 4 bases, and 1 base lay outside the gene matches. Germline V CDR1 and CDR2: KGHSH, LQKENI. This CDR3 is 13 amino acids long. The CDR3 nucleotides are TGTGCCAGCTCACTACAGGGGGACTATGGCTACACCTTC. Translating gives CASSLQGDYGYTF.

This chain joins TRBV9 and TRBJ2-2; 10 nucleotides align to TRBD2. V shed 4 bases, J shed 7 bases, and the junction held 13 bases outside the gene matches. The CDR3 runs 17 residues. The germline V gene has CDR1 SGDLS and CDR2 YYNGEE. The CDR3 DNA sequence: TGTGCCAGCAGCCCTACCTCTAGCGGGGGATCAGGCGGGGAGCTGTTTTTT. Translation gives CASSPTSSGGSGGELFF.

CDR3 bases: TGTGCCAGTACCCTAAGGCTCAATGAGCAGTTCTTC. The encoded protein is CASTLRLNEQFF. The chain uses TRBV2 and TRBJ2-1, with D unclear. The CDR3 sequence is 12 residues long. Between the trimmed V and J ends, which lost 9 bases and 6 bases, there was a span of 12 bases. Germline-derived CDR1 and CDR2 are SNHLY and FYNNEI.

The chain uses TRBV9 and TRBJ2-7; TRBD1 might be the D (6 bases). Germline CDR1 is SGDLS and CDR2 is YYNGEE. The CDR3 covers 14 residues. Trimming removed 4 bases at V and 2 bases at J, with 13 bases between. Written as DNA, the CDR3 is TGTGCCAGCAGCCCTAGGGGGTCTCCCTACGAGCAGTACTTC. It specifies CASSPRGSPYEQYF.

This chain uses TRBV7-9 with TRBJ2-3, with 8 positions matching TRBD2. CDR3 length: 16 residues. V dropped 3 bases and J dropped 2; count of bases not matched to a gene: 7. In germline, CDR1 is SEHNR, CDR2 FQNEAQ (reference sequence). CDR3 protein: CASSLALAEHTDTQYF. The CDR3 DNA reads as TGTGCCAGCAGCTTGGCACTAGCGGAACACACAGATACGCAGTATTTT.

With regard to this clone: The junction and the germline gene differ at one end; a read error may be behind it. J is TRBJ2-1 and V is TRBV7-7; TRBD1 or TRBD2 may be the D gene (5 bases each). Germline-derived CDR1 and CDR2 are SSHAT and FNYEAQ (reference sequence). The CDR3 sequence is 13 residues long. This CDR3 reads CASSEWGTNEQFF. CDR3 DNA: TGTGCTAGCAGCGAATGGGGGACGAATGAGCAGTTCTTC.

This clone came up a few times. The chain carries TRBV7-2 and TRBJ2-5; D might be TRBD1 (5 bases). V was clipped by 5 bases and J by 4 bases, with 8 bases between them. The V gene's germline CDR1 is SGHTA and CDR2 FQGNSA. CDR3 length: 12 residues. The CDR3 nucleotides are TGTGCCAGCAGCCATCAGGGAGAGACCCAGTACTTC. Its translation: CASSHQGETQYF.

This chain uses TRBV28 with TRBJ2-3; TRBD2 agrees at 8 bases. Trimming cost V 6 bases and J 5 bases; bases outside gene matches: 10. The CDR3 runs 15 residues. Per the germline V gene, CDR1 is MDHEN and CDR2 is SYDVKM. DNA of the CDR3: TGTGCCAGCAGGGAAAGCGGGGGAGTTATAGATACGCAGTATTTT. It codes for CASRESGGVIDTQYF.

This clone was seen a few times. The chain recombines TRBV6-5 with TRBJ2-1; D is perhaps TRBD2 (5 bases). The CDR3 is 12 residues long. The V and J ends lost 6 bases and 5 bases respectively, with 8 bases between them. Germline CDR1 MNHEY, CDR2 SVGAGI. CDR3 protein: CASRTGDNEQFF. In DNA, the CDR3 is TGTGCCAGCAGGACCGGGGACAATGAGCAGTTCTTC.